This T cell receptor (beta chain) was sequenced for a study of beta chain features in type 1 diabetes. With respect to this clone: The antigen remains undetermined.

CD4+ naive, central memory, regulatory and stem cell-like memory subsets were isolated by sorting on CD45RO/CCR7/CD25/CD127/CD95/CD27. The purity of all sorted populations exceeded 95%. Germline CDR1 MNHEY, CDR2 SVGAGI. The germline V and J ends were trimmed by 6 bases and 6 bases, with 14 bases remaining between them. The CDR3 is made up of 13 amino acids. Reverse transcription of all isolated RNA meant that expressed TCRB transcripts were sequenced. Sequenced by immunoSEQ multiplex PCR; TCRdb stores in-frame clones only, minus some. Of about 700,000 clones in the sample, about an eighth were seen once. Findings and caveats of the study: Within each of all four CD4+ subsets, Type 1 diabetes patients had TCRB CDR3s that were moderately but significantly shorter.

The sequenced material came from naive CD4+ T cells from blood. The sequence came from a young man with type 1 diabetes. The gene calls are TRBV6-5 and TRBJ1-2; no definite D call. CDR3 sequence reads: CASSPTTKHGYTF. The CDR3 coding sequence is TGTGCCAGCAGCCCCACTACCAAACATGGCTACACCTTC.